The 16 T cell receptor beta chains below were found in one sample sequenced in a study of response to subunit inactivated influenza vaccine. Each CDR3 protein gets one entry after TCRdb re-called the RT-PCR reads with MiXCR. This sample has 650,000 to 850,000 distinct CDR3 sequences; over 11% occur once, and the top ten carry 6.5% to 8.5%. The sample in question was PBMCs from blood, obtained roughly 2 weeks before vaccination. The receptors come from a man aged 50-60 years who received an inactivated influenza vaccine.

CDR3: CAISETGSYGYTF. In nucleotides, the CDR3 is TGTGCCATCAGTGAGACAGGGTCCTATGGCTACACCTTC. The chain combines TRBV10-3 with TRBJ1-2; possible D gene TRBD1, 6 bases. The germline V gene has CDR1 ENHRY and CDR2 SYGVKD. The CDR3 has 13 amino acids. The V gene lost 2 bases and the J gene lost 4 bases, with 8 bases spanning the gap.

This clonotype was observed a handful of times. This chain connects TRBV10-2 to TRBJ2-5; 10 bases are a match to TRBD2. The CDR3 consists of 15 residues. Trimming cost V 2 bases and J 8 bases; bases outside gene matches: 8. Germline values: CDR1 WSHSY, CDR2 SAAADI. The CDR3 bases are TGCGCCAGCAGTGAGACGGCTAGCGGGGGACCAACCCAGTACTTC. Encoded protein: CASSETASGGPTQYF.

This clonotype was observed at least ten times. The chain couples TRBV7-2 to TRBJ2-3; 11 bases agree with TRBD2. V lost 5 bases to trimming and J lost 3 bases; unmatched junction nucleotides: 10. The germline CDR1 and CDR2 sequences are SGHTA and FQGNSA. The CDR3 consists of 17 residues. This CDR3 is CASSLNKLAGVTDTQYF. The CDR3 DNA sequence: TGTGCCAGCAGCCTTAACAAACTAGCGGGAGTAACAGATACGCAGTATTTT.

The CDR3 here is CSARGQKETQYF. In DNA form, the CDR3 reads TGCAGTGCTAGAGGCCAAAAAGAGACCCAGTACTTC. The chain links TRBV20-1 to TRBJ2-5; D is ambiguous. Germline CDR1 is DFQATT and CDR2 is SNEGSKA (reference sequence). The germline V and J ends were trimmed by 1 base and 3 bases, with 6 bases remaining between them. The CDR3 is 12 residues long.

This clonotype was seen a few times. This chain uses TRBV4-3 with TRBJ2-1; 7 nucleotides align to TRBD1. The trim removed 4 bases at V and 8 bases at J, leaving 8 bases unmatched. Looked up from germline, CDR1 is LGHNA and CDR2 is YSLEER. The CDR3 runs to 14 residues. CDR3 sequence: CASSLDRARHEQFF. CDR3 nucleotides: TGCGCCAGCAGCCTAGACAGGGCTAGGCATGAGCAGTTCTTC.

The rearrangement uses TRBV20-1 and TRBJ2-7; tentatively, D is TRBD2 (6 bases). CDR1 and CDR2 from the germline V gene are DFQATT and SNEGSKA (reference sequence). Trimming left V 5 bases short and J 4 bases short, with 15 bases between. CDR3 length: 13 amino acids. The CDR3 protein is CSARAAGRYEQYF. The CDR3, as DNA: TGCAGTGCTCGGGCAGCGGGCCGTTACGAGCAGTACTTC.

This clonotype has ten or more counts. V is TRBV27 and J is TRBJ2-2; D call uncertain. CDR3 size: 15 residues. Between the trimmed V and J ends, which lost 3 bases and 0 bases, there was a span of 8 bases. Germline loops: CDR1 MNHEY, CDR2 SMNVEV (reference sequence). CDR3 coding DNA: TGTGCCAGCAGTTTGGCCAGTTCGAACACCGGGGAGCTGTTTTTT. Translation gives CASSLASSNTGELFF.

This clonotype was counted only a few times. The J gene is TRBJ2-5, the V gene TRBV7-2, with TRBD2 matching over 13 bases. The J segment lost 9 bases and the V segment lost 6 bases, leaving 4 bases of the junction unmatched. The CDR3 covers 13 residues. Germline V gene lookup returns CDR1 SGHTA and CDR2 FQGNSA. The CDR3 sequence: CASRILAGGAQYF. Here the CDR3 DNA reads TGTGCCAGCAGAATACTAGCGGGAGGGGCCCAGTACTTC.

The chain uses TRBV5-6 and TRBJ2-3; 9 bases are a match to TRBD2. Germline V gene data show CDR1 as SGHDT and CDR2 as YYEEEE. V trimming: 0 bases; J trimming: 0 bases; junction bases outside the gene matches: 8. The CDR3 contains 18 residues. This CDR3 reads CASSLGVAGVMSTDTQYF. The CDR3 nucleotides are TGTGCCAGCAGCTTGGGTGTAGCGGGGGTAATGAGCACAGATACGCAGTATTTT.

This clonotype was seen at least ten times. CDR3 sequence reads: CSSPRQGSYNEQFF. In DNA, the CDR3 is TGCAGCTCCCCAAGACAGGGGTCCTACAATGAGCAGTTCTTC. This chain joins TRBV29-1 and TRBJ2-1; 8 bases align to TRBD1. J gave up 1 base and V 8 bases, and 7 bases lay outside the gene matches. The CDR3 sequence is 14 residues long. CDR1 is SQVTM and CDR2 is ANQGSEA in the germline V gene.

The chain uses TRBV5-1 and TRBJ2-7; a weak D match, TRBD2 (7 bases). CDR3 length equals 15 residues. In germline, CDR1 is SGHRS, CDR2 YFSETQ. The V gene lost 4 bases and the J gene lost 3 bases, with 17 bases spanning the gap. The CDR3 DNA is TGCGCCAGCAGCCCGAGGGGAGGGGGGAACTACGAGCAGTACTTC. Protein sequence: CASSPRGGGNYEQYF. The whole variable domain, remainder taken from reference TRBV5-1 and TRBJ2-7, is KAGVTQTPRYLIKTRGQQVTLSCSPISGHRSVSWYQQTPGQGLQFLFEYFSETQRNKGNFPGRFSGRQFSNSRSEMNVSTLELGDSALYLCASSPRGGGNYEQYFGPGTRLTVT.

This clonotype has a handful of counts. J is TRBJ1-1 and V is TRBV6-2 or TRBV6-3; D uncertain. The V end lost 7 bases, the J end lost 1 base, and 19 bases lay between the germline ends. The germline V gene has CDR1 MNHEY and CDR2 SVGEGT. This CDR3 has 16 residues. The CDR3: CASTPFKGRGNTEAFF. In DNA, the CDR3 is TGTGCCAGCACCCCCTTCAAAGGACGGGGGAACACTGAAGCTTTCTTT.

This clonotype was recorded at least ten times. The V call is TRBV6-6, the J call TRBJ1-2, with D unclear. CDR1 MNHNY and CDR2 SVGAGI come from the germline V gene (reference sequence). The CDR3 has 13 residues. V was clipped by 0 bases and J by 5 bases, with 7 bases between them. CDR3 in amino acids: CASSYSDRYGYTF. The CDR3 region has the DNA TGTGCCAGCAGTTACTCAGACCGGTATGGCTACACCTTC.

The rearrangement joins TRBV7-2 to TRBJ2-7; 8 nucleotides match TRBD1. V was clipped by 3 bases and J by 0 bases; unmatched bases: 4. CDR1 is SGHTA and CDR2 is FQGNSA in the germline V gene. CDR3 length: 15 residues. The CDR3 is CASSLGQAVSYEQYF. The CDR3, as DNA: TGTGCCAGCAGCTTGGGACAGGCCGTCTCCTACGAGCAGTACTTC.

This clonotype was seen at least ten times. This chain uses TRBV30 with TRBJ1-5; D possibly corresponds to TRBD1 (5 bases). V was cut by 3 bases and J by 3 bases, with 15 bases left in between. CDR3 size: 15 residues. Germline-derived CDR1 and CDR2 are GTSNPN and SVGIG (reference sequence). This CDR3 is CAWRQGSRDNQPQHF. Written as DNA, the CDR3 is TGTGCCTGGAGACAAGGGTCCAGGGACAATCAGCCCCAGCATTTT.

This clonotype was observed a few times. The CDR3 loop is CASSHGGGENYGYTF. The CDR3 DNA sequence: TGTGCCAGCAGCCACGGAGGGGGCGAGAACTATGGCTACACCTTC. V gene TRBV3-1 combines with J gene TRBJ1-2; TRBD1 matches 7 bases. Trimming cost V 3 bases and J 2 bases; bases outside gene matches: 6. Germline loops: CDR1 LGHDT, CDR2 YNNKEL (reference sequence). This CDR3 contains 15 residues.